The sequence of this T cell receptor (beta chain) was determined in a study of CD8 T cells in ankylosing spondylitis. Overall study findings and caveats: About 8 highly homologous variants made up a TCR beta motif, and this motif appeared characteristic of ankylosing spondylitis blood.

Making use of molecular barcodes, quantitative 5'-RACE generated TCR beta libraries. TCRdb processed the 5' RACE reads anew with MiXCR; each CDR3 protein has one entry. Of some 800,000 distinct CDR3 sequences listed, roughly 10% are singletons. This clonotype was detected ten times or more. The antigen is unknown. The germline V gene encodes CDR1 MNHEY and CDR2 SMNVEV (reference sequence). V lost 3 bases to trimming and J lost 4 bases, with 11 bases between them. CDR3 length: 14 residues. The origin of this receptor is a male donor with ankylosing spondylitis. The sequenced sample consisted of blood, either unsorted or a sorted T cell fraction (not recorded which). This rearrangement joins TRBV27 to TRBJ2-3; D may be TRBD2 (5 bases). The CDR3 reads CASSLVPGADTQYF. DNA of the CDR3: TGTGCCAGCAGTTTGGTCCCCGGGGCAGATACGCAGTATTTT.